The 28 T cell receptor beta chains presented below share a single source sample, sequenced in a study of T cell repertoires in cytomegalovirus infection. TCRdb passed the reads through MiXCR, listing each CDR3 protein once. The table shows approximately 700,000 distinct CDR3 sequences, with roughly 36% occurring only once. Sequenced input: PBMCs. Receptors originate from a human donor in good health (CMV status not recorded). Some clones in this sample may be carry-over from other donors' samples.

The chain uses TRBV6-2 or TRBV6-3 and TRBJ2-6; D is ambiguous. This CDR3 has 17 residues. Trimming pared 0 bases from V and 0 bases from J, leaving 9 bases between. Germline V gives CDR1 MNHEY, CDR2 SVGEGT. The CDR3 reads CASSYSTPVSGANVLTF. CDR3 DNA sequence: TGTGCCAGCAGTTACTCGACCCCAGTCTCTGGGGCCAACGTCCTGACTTTC.

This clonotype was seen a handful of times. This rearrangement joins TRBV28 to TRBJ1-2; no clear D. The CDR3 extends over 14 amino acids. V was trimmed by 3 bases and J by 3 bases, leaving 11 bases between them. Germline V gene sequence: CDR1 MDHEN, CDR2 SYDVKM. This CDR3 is CASSFYFLDYGYTF. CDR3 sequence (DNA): TGTGCCAGCAGTTTTTACTTTCTGGACTATGGCTACACCTTC.

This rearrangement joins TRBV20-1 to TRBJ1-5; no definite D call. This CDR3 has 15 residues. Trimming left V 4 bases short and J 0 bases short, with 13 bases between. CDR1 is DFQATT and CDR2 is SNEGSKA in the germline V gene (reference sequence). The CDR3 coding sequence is TGCAGTGCTACCGGCCATCAGACTAGCAATCAGCCCCAGCATTTT. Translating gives CSATGHQTSNQPQHF.

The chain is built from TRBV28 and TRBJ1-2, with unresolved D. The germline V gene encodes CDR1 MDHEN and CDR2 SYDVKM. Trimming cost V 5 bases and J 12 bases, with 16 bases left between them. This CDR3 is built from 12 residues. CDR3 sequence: CASSRQDWTNTF. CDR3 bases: TGTGCCAGCAGTCGCCAGGACTGGACTAACACCTTC.

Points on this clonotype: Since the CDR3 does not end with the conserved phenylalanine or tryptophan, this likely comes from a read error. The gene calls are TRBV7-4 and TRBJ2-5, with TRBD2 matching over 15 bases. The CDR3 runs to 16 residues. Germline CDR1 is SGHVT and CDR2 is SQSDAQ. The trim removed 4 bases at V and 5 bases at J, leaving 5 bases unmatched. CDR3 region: CASSYPGLAGGETQYL. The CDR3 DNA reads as TGTGCCAGCAGCTACCCTGGACTAGCGGGAGGGGAGACCCAGTACTTA.

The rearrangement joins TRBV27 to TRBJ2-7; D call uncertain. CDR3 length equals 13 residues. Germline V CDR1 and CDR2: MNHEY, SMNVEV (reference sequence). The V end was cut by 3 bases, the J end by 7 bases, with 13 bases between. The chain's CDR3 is CASSFSPWGEQYF. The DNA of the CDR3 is TGTGCCAGCAGTTTTTCCCCTTGGGGTGAGCAGTACTTC.

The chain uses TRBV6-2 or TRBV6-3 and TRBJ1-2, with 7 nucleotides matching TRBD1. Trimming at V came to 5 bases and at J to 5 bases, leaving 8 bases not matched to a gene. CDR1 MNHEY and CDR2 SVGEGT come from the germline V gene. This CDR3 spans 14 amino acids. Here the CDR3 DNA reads TGTGCCAGCAGTGACAGGGACGGAGGATATGGCTACACCTTC. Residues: CASSDRDGGYGYTF.

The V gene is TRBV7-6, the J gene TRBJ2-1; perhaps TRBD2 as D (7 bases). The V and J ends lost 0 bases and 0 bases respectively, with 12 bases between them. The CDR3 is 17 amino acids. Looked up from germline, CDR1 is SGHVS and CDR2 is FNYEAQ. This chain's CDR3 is CASSLARGGDSYNEQFF. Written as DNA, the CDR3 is TGTGCCAGCAGCTTAGCGAGGGGGGGGGACTCCTACAATGAGCAGTTCTTC.

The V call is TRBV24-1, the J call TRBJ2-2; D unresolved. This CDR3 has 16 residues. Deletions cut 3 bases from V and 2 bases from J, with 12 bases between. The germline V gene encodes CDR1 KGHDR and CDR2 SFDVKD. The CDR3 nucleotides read TGTGCCACCAGTGATGATCGACGGAGAAACACCGGGGAGCTGTTTTTT. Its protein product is CATSDDRRRNTGELFF.

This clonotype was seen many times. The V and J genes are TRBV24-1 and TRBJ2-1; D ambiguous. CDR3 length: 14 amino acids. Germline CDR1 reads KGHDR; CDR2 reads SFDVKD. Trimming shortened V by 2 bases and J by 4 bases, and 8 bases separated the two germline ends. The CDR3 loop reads CATSDSPVYNEQFF. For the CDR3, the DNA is TGTGCCACCAGTGATTCCCCGGTGTACAATGAGCAGTTCTTC.

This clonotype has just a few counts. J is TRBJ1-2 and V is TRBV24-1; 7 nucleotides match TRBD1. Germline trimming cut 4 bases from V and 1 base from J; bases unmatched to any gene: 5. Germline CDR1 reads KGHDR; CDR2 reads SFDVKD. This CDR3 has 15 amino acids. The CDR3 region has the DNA TGTGCCACCAGTGACGCGGACAGGTTTAACTATGGCTACACCTTC. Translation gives CATSDADRFNYGYTF.

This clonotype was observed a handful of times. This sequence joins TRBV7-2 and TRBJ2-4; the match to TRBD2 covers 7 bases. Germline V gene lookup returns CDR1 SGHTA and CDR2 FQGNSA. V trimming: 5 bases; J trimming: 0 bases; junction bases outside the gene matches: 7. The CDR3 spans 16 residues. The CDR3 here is CASSPGLPLAKNIQYF. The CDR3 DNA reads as TGTGCCAGCAGCCCGGGACTACCGTTAGCCAAAAACATTCAGTACTTC.

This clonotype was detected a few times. The CDR3 is CASSLMGAGANVLTF. The CDR3, as DNA: TGTGCCAGCAGCTTAATGGGGGCTGGGGCCAACGTCCTGACTTTC. The J gene is TRBJ2-6, the V gene TRBV5-4; D possibly uses TRBD1 or TRBD2 (5 bases each). The CDR3 extends over 15 amino acids. The V end lost 2 bases, the J end lost 2 bases, and 8 bases lay between the germline ends. The germline V gene encodes CDR1 SGHNT and CDR2 YYREEE (reference sequence).

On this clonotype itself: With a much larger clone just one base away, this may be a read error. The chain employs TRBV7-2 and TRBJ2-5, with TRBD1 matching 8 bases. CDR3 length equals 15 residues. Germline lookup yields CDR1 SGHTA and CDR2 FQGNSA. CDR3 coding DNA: TGTGCCAGCAGCCCTCGACAGGGGCGGCAAGAGACCCAGTCCTTC. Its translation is CASSPRQGRQETQSF.

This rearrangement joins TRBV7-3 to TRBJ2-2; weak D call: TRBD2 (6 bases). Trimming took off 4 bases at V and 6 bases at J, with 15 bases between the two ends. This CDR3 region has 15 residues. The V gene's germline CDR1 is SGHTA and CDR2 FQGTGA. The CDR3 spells CASSWTTAGAGELFF. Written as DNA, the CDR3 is TGTGCCAGCAGCTGGACTACAGCCGGGGCCGGGGAGCTGTTTTTT.

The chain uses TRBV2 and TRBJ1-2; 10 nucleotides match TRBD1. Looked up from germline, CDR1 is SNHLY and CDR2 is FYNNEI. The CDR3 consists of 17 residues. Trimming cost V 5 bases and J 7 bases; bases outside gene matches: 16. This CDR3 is CASSNGWKRQGARGYTF. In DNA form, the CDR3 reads TGTGCCAGCAGTAACGGGTGGAAGAGACAGGGGGCTCGTGGCTACACCTTC.

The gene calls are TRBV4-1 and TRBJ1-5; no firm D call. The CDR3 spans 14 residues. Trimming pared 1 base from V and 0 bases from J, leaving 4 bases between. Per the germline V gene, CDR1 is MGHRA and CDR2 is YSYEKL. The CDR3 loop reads CASSQAYSNQPQHF. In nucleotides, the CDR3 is TGCGCCAGCAGCCAAGCATATAGCAATCAGCCCCAGCATTTT.

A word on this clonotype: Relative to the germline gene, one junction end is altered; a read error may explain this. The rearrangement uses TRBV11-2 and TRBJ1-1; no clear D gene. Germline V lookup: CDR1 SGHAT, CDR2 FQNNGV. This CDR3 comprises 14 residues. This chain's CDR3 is CASSLGTANTETFF. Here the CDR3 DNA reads TGTGCCAGCAGCTTAGGAACAGCAAACACTGAAACTTTCTTT.

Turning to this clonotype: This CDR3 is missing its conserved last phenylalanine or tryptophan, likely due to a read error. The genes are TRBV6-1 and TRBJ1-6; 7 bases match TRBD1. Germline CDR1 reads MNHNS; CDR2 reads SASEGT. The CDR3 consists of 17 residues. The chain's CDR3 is CASIESGYRGADSPLHI. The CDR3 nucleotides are TGTGCCAGCATTGAATCTGGATACAGGGGCGCCGATTCACCCCTCCACATT.

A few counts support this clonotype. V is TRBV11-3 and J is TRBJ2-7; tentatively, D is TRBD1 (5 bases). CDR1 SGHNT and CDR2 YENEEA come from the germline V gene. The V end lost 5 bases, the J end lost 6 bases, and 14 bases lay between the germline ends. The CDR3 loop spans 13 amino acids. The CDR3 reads CASSPNDRGEQYF. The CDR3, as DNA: TGTGCCAGCAGCCCTAACGACAGAGGCGAGCAGTACTTC.

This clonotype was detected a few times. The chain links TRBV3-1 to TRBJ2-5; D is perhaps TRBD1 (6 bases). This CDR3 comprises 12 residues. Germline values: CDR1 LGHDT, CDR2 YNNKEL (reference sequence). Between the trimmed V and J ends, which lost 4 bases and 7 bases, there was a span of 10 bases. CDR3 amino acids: CASSRGQWTQYF. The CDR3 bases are TGTGCCAGCAGCCGAGGACAGTGGACCCAGTACTTC.

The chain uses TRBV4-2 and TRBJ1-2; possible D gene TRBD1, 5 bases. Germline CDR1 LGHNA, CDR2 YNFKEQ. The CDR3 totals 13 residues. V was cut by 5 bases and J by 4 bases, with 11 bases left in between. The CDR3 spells CASSARDGYGYTF. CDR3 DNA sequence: TGTGCCAGCAGCGCCCGGGACGGCTATGGCTACACCTTC.

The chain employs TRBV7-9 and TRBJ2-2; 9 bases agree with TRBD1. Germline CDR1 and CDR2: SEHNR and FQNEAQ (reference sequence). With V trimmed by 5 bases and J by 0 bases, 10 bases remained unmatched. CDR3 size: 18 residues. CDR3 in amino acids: CASSPTRDREPNTGELFF. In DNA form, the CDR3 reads TGTGCCAGCAGCCCCACTCGGGACAGGGAACCGAACACCGGGGAGCTGTTTTTT.

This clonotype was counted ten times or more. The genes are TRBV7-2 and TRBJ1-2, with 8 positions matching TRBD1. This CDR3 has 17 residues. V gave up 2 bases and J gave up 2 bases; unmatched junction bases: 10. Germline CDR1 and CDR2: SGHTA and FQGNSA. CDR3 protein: CASSLWQGAGKNYGYTF. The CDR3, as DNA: TGTGCCAGCAGCTTATGGCAGGGGGCAGGGAAGAACTATGGCTACACCTTC. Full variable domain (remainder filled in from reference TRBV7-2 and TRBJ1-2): GAGVSQSPSNKVTEKGKDVELRCDPISGHTALYWYRQSLGQGLEFLIYFQGNSAPDKSGLPSDRFSAERTGGSVSTLTIQRTQQEDSAVYLCASSLWQGAGKNYGYTFGSGTRLTVV.

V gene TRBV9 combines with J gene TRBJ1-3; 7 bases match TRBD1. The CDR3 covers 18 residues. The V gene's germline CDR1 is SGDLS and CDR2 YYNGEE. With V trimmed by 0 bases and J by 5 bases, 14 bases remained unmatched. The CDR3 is CASSVGGAGTATRNTIYF. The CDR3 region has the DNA TGTGCCAGCAGCGTAGGGGGAGCCGGGACAGCAACCAGAAACACCATATATTTT.

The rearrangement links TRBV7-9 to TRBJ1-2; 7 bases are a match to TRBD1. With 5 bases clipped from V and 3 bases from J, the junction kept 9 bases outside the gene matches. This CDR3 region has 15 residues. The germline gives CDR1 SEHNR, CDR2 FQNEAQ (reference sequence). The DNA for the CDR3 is TGTGCCAGCAGCGCAGCAGGGGGGATTCACTATGGCTACACCTTC. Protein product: CASSAAGGIHYGYTF.

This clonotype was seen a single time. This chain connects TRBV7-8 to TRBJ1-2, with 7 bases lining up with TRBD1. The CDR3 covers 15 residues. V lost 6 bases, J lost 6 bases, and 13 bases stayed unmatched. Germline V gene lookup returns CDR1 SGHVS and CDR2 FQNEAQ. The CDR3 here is CASSFYRGGADGYTF. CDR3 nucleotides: TGTGCCAGCAGTTTTTACAGGGGAGGAGCAGATGGCTACACCTTC.

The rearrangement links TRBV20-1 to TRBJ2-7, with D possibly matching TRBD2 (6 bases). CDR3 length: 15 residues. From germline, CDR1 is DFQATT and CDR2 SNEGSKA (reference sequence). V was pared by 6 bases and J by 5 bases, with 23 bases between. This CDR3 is CSAHRTEGRGHEQYF. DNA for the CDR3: TGCAGTGCCCATAGGACGGAGGGACGGGGCCACGAGCAGTACTTC.